The rows below give T cell receptor beta chains drawn from one sample of a study of CD8 T cells in Susac syndrome. TCRdb re-called the immunoSEQ multiplex PCR reads with MiXCR, one entry per CDR3 protein. The sample includes 210,000 or so distinct CDR3 sequences, 94% of them seen just once. Sequenced sample: CD4+ T cells from PBMCs. Source of these receptors: a human donor with Susac syndrome. CDR3s include the opening cysteine and the closing phenylalanine or tryptophan. D genes are given only for firm matches. The size field is filled for only some rows; it gives once, few, many or a size class.

V: TRBV19
size: -
J: TRBJ1-2
D: -
CDR3: CASTKTAPPNYGYTF
DNA: TGTGCCAGTACCAAGACAGCACCTCCTAACTATGGCTACACCTTC

V: TRBV5-1
size: -
J: TRBJ2-5
D: -
CDR3: CASSLEDPETQYF
DNA: TGCGCCAGCAGCTTGGAGGATCCAGAGACCCAGTACTTC

V: TRBV7-7
size: -
J: TRBJ2-2
D: -
CDR3: CASSLGPDRPSSGELFF
DNA: TGTGCTAGCAGCTTAGGACCGGACCGACCTTCTAGTGGGGAGCTGTTTTTT

V: TRBV6-2/TRBV6-3
size: -
J: TRBJ2-6
D: -
CDR3: CASYDYDGANVLTF
DNA: TGTGCCAGCTACGATTACGACGGGGCCAACGTCCTGACTTTC

V: TRBV3-1
size: -
J: TRBJ1-6
D: -
CDR3: CASSQGVRAAWSGGSPLHF
DNA: TGTGCCAGCAGCCAAGGGGTTCGGGCAGCCTGGAGTGGGGGGTCACCCCTCCACTTT

V: TRBV29-1
size: -
J: TRBJ1-1
D: TRBD1
CDR3: CSATGVGEAFF
DNA: TGCAGCGCGACAGGGGTCGGTGAAGCTTTCTTT

V: TRBV30
size: -
J: TRBJ1-1
D: -
CDR3: CAWTGWSEAFF
DNA: TGTGCCTGGACAGGGTGGTCTGAAGCTTTCTTT

V: TRBV20-1
size: -
J: TRBJ2-3
D: TRBD2
CDR3: CSASDPLAGATTDTQYF
DNA: TGCAGTGCTAGCGACCCCCTAGCGGGGGCGACAACAGATACGCAGTATTTT

V: TRBV29-1
size: -
J: TRBJ1-1
D: TRBD1
CDR3: CSVRLGTGAAVAFF
DNA: TGCAGCGTGCGGCTCGGGACAGGGGCAGCAGTAGCTTTCTTT

V: TRBV4-2
size: -
J: TRBJ1-2
D: -
CDR3: CASSQAGTADYGYTF
DNA: TGTGCCAGCAGCCAAGCCGGGACCGCGGATTATGGCTACACCTTC

V: TRBV29-1
size: -
J: TRBJ2-7
D: -
CDR3: CSVGWGGAYEQYF
DNA: TGCAGCGTTGGATGGGGTGGGGCCTACGAGCAGTACTTC

V: TRBV18
size: once
J: TRBJ1-4
D: TRBD1
CDR3: CASSTDRGEKLFF
DNA: TGTGCCAGCTCTACGGACAGGGGTGAAAAACTGTTTTTT

V: TRBV10-2
size: once
J: TRBJ1-5
D: -
CDR3: CASGYGGSNQPQHF
DNA: TGCGCCAGCGGTTATGGGGGTAGCAATCAGCCCCAGCATTTT

V: TRBV7-2
size: -
J: TRBJ2-3
D: TRBD2
CDR3: CASSREAGGPKDTQYF
DNA: TGTGCCAGCAGCCGAGAGGCGGGGGGGCCGAAAGATACGCAGTATTTT

V: TRBV11-2
size: -
J: TRBJ2-3
D: -
CDR3: CASSPGSSADTQYF
DNA: TGTGCCAGCAGCCCTGGATCCAGCGCAGATACGCAGTATTTT

V: TRBV30
size: -
J: TRBJ1-6
D: TRBD1
CDR3: CAWLGDRGSGNSPLHF
DNA: TGTGCCTGGCTGGGAGACAGGGGTTCGGGGAATTCACCCCTCCACTTT

V: TRBV11-2
size: -
J: TRBJ2-7
D: TRBD2
CDR3: CASSLARTGGGLSEQYF
DNA: TGTGCCAGCAGCTTAGCCCGGACGGGGGGGGGCTTAAGCGAGCAGTACTTC

V: TRBV6-6
size: -
J: TRBJ2-7
D: TRBD2
CDR3: CASSLTSGGAWEQYF
DNA: TGTGCCAGCAGTTTAACTAGCGGGGGGGCCTGGGAGCAGTACTTC

V: TRBV6-5
size: -
J: TRBJ2-5
D: -
CDR3: CASSYLGTQYF
DNA: TGTGCCAGCAGTTATTTGGGAACCCAGTACTTC

V: TRBV25-1
size: once
J: TRBJ2-6
D: TRBD1
CDR3: CASRGGQGASGANVLTF
DNA: TGTGCCAGCAGGGGAGGACAGGGAGCCTCTGGGGCCAACGTCCTGACTTTC

V: TRBV3-1
size: -
J: TRBJ1-1
D: -
CDR3: CASSNRGNTEAFF
DNA: TGTGCCAGCAGCAACCGGGGGAACACTGAAGCTTTCTTT

V: TRBV29-1
size: -
J: TRBJ1-2
D: -
CDR3: CSVDINNYGYTF
DNA: TGCAGCGTTGACATAAACAACTATGGCTACACCTTC

V: TRBV20-1
size: -
J: TRBJ1-1
D: TRBD1
CDR3: CSATRDSSGRDTEAFF
DNA: TGCAGTGCTACAAGGGACAGTAGTGGTAGGGACACTGAAGCTTTCTTT

V: TRBV30
size: -
J: TRBJ1-1
D: -
CDR3: CAWTPFPTEAFF
DNA: TGTGCCTGGACCCCGTTCCCCACTGAAGCTTTCTTT

V: TRBV5-1
size: -
J: TRBJ2-7
D: -
CDR3: CASSPAADAYEQYF
DNA: TGCGCCAGCAGCCCAGCGGCGGATGCCTACGAGCAGTACTTC

V: TRBV20-1
size: -
J: TRBJ2-3
D: -
CDR3: CSARVLLDGTDTQYF
DNA: TGCAGTGCTAGAGTTCTTCTTGACGGAACAGATACGCAGTATTTT

V: TRBV4-2
size: -
J: TRBJ1-4
D: -
CDR3: CASSQEGGEGDEKLFF
DNA: TGTGCCAGCAGCCAAGAAGGCGGCGAGGGGGATGAAAAACTGTTTTTT

V: TRBV18
size: -
J: TRBJ2-1
D: TRBD1
CDR3: CASSPDRENYNEQFF
DNA: TGTGCCAGCTCACCGGACAGGGAGAACTACAATGAGCAGTTCTTC

V: TRBV6-5
size: -
J: TRBJ2-7
D: TRBD2
CDR3: CASSYSSGNSYEQYF
DNA: TGTGCCAGCAGTTACTCGAGCGGGAACTCCTACGAGCAGTACTTC

V: TRBV4-2
size: -
J: TRBJ1-4
D: -
CDR3: CASSQDGEKLFF
DNA: TGTGCCAGCAGCCAAGATGGCGAAAAACTGTTTTTT

V: TRBV20-1
size: -
J: TRBJ1-1
D: TRBD1
CDR3: CSARGGTGISTEAFF
DNA: TGCAGTGCTAGAGGTGGGACAGGGATAAGCACTGAAGCTTTCTTT

V: TRBV6-5
size: -
J: TRBJ1-5
D: -
CDR3: CASRSNILSNQPQHF
DNA: TGTGCCAGCAGGTCGAACATCCTAAGCAATCAGCCCCAGCATTTT

V: TRBV12-3/TRBV12-4
size: -
J: TRBJ1-1
D: -
CDR3: CASSLPGDLGAFF
DNA: TGTGCCAGCAGTCTACCAGGGGACCTCGGAGCTTTCTTT

V: TRBV20-1
size: -
J: TRBJ2-1
D: -
CDR3: CSARVPLDDEQFF
DNA: TGCAGTGCTAGAGTGCCCCTGGATGATGAGCAGTTCTTC

V: TRBV18
size: -
J: TRBJ1-2
D: -
CDR3: CASSPGIQAFSYGYTF
DNA: TGTGCCAGCTCACCTGGCATCCAGGCGTTCTCCTATGGCTACACCTTC

V: TRBV5-1
size: -
J: TRBJ1-1
D: -
CDR3: CASSLDLGAELEAFF
DNA: TGCGCCAGCAGCTTGGATCTGGGGGCTGAACTTGAAGCTTTCTTT